What follows are 10 T cell receptor beta chains derived from one specimen sequenced in a study of human T cells and chemical hapten exposure. The time point is: pre-sensitization, week 0. Indicated treatment: therapeutic diphenylcyclopropenone sensitization with weekly scalp DPC. TCRdb independently ran MiXCR on the RACE reads; one entry per CDR3 protein. The sample records roughly 100,000 distinct CDR3 sequences, around 9.6% being singletons. The specimen was whole blood, collected in connection with sensitization to the hapten diphenylcyclopropenone (DPC). Every receptor here comes from a woman between 35 and 50 years old with alopecia areata. Some clones in this sample may be carry-over from other donors' samples.

This clonotype was picked up many times. The rearrangement links TRBV29-1 to TRBJ2-5; maybe TRBD2 (6 bases). There are 12 residues in the CDR3. CDR1 SQVTM and CDR2 ANQGSEA come from the germline V gene. Trimming left V 7 bases short and J 2 bases short, with 11 bases between. CDR3 bases: TGCAGCGCCGGAGGGGCTCAAGAGACCCAGTACTTC. Translating it yields CSAGGAQETQYF.

This clonotype was observed at least ten times. The chain has TRBV6-5 and TRBJ2-7; 7 nucleotides match TRBD2. CDR1 is MNHEY, CDR2 SVGAGI, per germline. The CDR3 contains 13 residues. J was trimmed by 7 bases and V by 2 bases; bases with no gene match: 5. In DNA, the CDR3 is TGTGCCAGCAGTTACCTGGCCGGGAGGGAGCAGTACTTC. Translation gives CASSYLAGREQYF.

A note on this clonotype: This CDR3 fails to terminate in the conserved phenylalanine or tryptophan, so it likely reflects a read error. The genes are TRBV29-1 and TRBJ2-5; a weak D match, TRBD1 (6 bases). The length of the CDR3 is 14 residues. From germline, CDR1 is SQVTM and CDR2 ANQGSEA. V was clipped by 6 bases and J by 5 bases, with 19 bases between them. CDR3 sequence: CSVLQGRPAETQYL. In nucleotides, the CDR3 is TGCAGCGTACTACAGGGCAGGCCGGCGGAGACCCAGTACCTC.

This clonotype was detected ten times or more. The chain couples TRBV7-2 to TRBJ1-5; D gene ambiguous. Trimming cost V 3 bases and J 4 bases, with 13 bases left between them. Per the germline V gene, CDR1 is SGHTA and CDR2 is FQGNSA. The CDR3 has 15 amino acids. The CDR3 is CASSFLPAANQPQHF. Here the CDR3 DNA reads TGTGCCAGCAGCTTCCTCCCGGCAGCGAATCAGCCCCAGCATTTT.

The table lists this clonotype with many counts. The V call is TRBV24-1, the J call TRBJ1-2; D not certain. Trimming cost V 4 bases and J 8 bases, with 10 bases left between them. The germline V gene encodes CDR1 KGHDR and CDR2 SFDVKD. The CDR3 runs 12 residues. The CDR3 coding sequence is TGTGCCACCAGTGACCCACTCTCAGGCTACACCTTC. Translated: CATSDPLSGYTF.

This clonotype has a count of ten or more. V is TRBV2 and J is TRBJ1-5, with D hard to call. CDR1 is SNHLY, CDR2 FYNNEI, per germline. The V and J ends lost 3 bases and 11 bases respectively, with 8 bases between them. The CDR3 loop spans 11 amino acids. The CDR3 DNA sequence: TGTGCCAGCAGTGACGGTGGGGCCCAGCATTTT. It yields the protein CASSDGGAQHF.

The table lists this clonotype with many counts. The chain carries TRBV12-3 or TRBV12-4 and TRBJ1-2, with D perhaps matching TRBD1 (6 bases). The CDR3 consists of 14 residues. The ends were cut back, 10 bases at V and 5 bases at J, with 20 bases in the middle. As DNA, the CDR3 is TGTGCCACCAATCGGGGGGCCGGGCGGTATGGCTACACCTTC. Translated, it gives CATNRGAGRYGYTF.

This clonotype was detected ten times or more. The chain joins TRBV6-2 or TRBV6-3 to TRBJ1-2, with TRBD1 matching over 7 bases. V lost 6 bases and J lost 7; bases outside the gene matches: 11. The CDR3 length is 14 residues. Germline CDR1 is MNHEY and CDR2 is SVGEGT. DNA of the CDR3: TGTGCCAGCAGGCCTACAGGGACAGCCCCTGGCTACACCTTC. The encoded protein is CASRPTGTAPGYTF.

This clonotype was seen repeatedly, ten times or more. The gene calls are TRBV20-1 and TRBJ2-5, with D perhaps matching TRBD2 (5 bases). CDR1 is DFQATT, CDR2 SNEGSKA, per germline (reference sequence). CDR3 length: 12 amino acids. CDR3 loop: CRVTRNQETQYF. CDR3 DNA sequence: TGCAGGGTTACTAGGAACCAAGAGACCCAGTACTTC.

The chain links TRBV12-3 or TRBV12-4 to TRBJ1-1; 7 nucleotides align to TRBD1. With V trimmed by 8 bases and J by 6 bases, 9 bases remained unmatched. This CDR3 region has 13 residues. The CDR3 sequence: CASGLSTGPEAFF. DNA of the CDR3: TGTGCCAGCGGTCTCTCGACAGGGCCTGAAGCTTTCTTT.